The 9 T cell receptor beta chains listed next were all sequenced from one sample in a study of T cells in Graves' hyperthyroidism and ophthalmopathy. What was amplified from RNA transcripts were TCR beta CDR3 regions. The TCR CDR3 was amplified in a first-round RT-PCR using the HTBI primer set. TCRdb re-derived calls from the multiplex PCR reads in MiXCR, one entry per CDR3 protein. Of some 370,000 distinct CDR3 sequences listed, 11% to 15% are singletons. The sequenced sample was blood. The receptors originated from a man aged 50 to 59 with Graves' ophthalmopathy.

This clonotype was observed a single time. V usage is TRBV2 and J usage is TRBJ1-4; possibly TRBD1 for D (5 bases). Trimming removed 8 bases from V and 16 bases from J, with 17 bases in between. Germline values: CDR1 SNHLY, CDR2 FYNNEI. The CDR3 is made up of 11 amino acids. The CDR3 region is CASGIGANRFF. The DNA of the CDR3 is TGTGCCAGCGGAATTGGGGCTAATCGGTTTTTT.

This chain connects TRBV24-1 to TRBJ2-2; the D gene could be TRBD1 or TRBD2 (5 bases each). The ends were cut back, 1 base at V and 7 bases at J, with 21 bases in the middle. The CDR3 extends over 18 amino acids. Germline CDR1 is KGHDR and CDR2 is SFDVKD. The CDR3 loop reads CATSDFYPGRSGGGELFF. The CDR3 DNA follows: TGTGCCACCAGTGATTTTTATCCGGGGCGGTCCGGCGGCGGGGAGCTGTTTTTT.

V usage is TRBV20-1 and J usage is TRBJ2-1; D unresolved. The assigned J gene may be wrong: the sequence end matches TRBJ2-7 better. The germline V gene encodes CDR1 DFQATT and CDR2 SNEGSKA (reference sequence). The CDR3 runs to 14 residues. In nucleotides, the CDR3 is TGCAGTGCCCATCGTCTCTTGTCCTACAATGAGCAGTACTTC. Its protein product is CSAHRLLSYNEQYF.

This clonotype has at least ten counts. The chain links TRBV27 to TRBJ2-7; perhaps TRBD2 as D (5 bases). This CDR3 is 14 amino acids long. CDR1 and CDR2 from the germline V gene are MNHEY and SMNVEV (reference sequence). The V end was cut by 8 bases, the J end by 0 bases, with 14 bases between. CDR3 residues: CASGPRGISYEQYF. The CDR3 DNA follows: TGTGCCAGCGGGCCTAGAGGGATCTCCTACGAGCAGTACTTC.

A few counts support this clonotype. The rearrangement links TRBV4-1 to TRBJ2-7; either TRBD1 or TRBD2 may fit D (5 bases each). The CDR3 runs to 15 residues. Germline V CDR1 and CDR2: MGHRA, YSYEKL. V lost 4 bases and J 2 bases, leaving 15 bases between the germline ends. CDR3 DNA sequence: TGCGCCAGCAGCCCCACGGGGCCCCAAACCTACGAGCAGTACTTC. This gives the protein CASSPTGPQTYEQYF.

A few counts support this clonotype. V and J are TRBV6-9 and TRBJ2-7, with D uncertain. This CDR3 has 12 residues. Between the trimmed V and J ends, which lost 2 bases and 4 bases, there was a span of 6 bases. Germline V gene data show CDR1 as MNHGY and CDR2 as SVAAGI. The CDR3 DNA follows: TGTGCCAGCAGTTATGCCCGATACGAGCAGTACTTC. It yields the protein CASSYARYEQYF.

This clonotype was picked up many times. The chain carries TRBV11-1 and TRBJ2-1; 7 nucleotides align to TRBD2. There are 15 residues in the CDR3. Germline CDR1 is SGHAT and CDR2 is FQDESV (reference sequence). Trimming removed 0 bases from V and 2 bases from J; junction bases left unmatched: 1. The CDR3 region is CASSLAGGPYNEQFF. DNA of the CDR3: TGTGCCAGCAGCTTAGCGGGAGGGCCCTACAATGAGCAGTTCTTC.

This clonotype was seen at least ten times. The V gene is TRBV20-1, the J gene TRBJ2-2; D not resolved. This CDR3 has 15 residues. Germline loops: CDR1 DFQATT, CDR2 SNEGSKA (reference sequence). Trimming removed 7 bases from V and 0 bases from J, with 15 bases in between. In DNA, the CDR3 is TGCAGTGGGTTTGGGCCGGGCGCGAACACCGGGGAGCTGTTTTTT. Protein: CSGFGPGANTGELFF.

The V gene is TRBV24-1, the J gene TRBJ2-1; 9 nucleotides match TRBD1. The V and J ends lost 1 base and 6 bases, in that order; junction bases with no gene match: 6. The germline CDR1 and CDR2 sequences are KGHDR and SFDVKD. The CDR3 is 16 residues long. The chain's CDR3 is CATSDFRGTGRNEQFF. The CDR3 DNA sequence: TGTGCCACCAGTGATTTTAGGGGGACAGGGCGCAATGAGCAGTTCTTC.